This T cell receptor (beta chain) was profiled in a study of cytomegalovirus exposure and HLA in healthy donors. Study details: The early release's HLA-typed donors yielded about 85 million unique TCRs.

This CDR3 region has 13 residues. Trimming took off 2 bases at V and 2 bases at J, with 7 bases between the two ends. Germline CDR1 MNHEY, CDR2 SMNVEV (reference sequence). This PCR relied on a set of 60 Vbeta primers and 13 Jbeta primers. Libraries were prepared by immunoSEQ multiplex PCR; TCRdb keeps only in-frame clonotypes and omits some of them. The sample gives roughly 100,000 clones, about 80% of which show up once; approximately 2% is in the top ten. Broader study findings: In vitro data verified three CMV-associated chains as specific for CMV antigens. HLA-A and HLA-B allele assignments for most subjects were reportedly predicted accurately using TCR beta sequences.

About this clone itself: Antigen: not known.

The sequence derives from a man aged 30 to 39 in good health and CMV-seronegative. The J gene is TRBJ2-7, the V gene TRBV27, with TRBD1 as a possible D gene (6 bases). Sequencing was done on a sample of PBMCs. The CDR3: CASSLTGPYEQYF. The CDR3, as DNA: TGTGCCAGCAGTTTAACAGGGCCCTACGAGCAGTACTTC.